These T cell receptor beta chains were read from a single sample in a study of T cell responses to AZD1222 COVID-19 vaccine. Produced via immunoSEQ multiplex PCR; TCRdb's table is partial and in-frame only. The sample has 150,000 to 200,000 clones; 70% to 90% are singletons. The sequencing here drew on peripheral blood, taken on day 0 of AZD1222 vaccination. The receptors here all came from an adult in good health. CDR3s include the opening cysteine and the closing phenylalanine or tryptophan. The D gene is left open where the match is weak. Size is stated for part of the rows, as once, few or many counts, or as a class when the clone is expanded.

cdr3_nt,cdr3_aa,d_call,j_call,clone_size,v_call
TGTGCCAGTACTCTGATCGGACTCCCCGGGGGTGAGCAGTTCTTC,CASTLIGLPGGEQFF,.,TRBJ2-1,.,TRBV6-6
TGTGCCAGCAGCTTGGGCGGGATAGGCACTGAAGCTTTCTTT,CASSLGGIGTEAFF,.,TRBJ1-1,.,TRBV5-8
TGTGCCAGCAGTGAAGTCGCACAGCTACCTGATGCTTTCTTT,CASSEVAQLPDAFF,.,TRBJ1-1,few,TRBV2
TGTGCCAGTAGTATCCGGGGACAGTTGGGTCAGCCCCAGCATTTT,CASSIRGQLGQPQHF,TRBD1,TRBJ1-5,.,TRBV19
TGTGCCAGCAGCGTAAGCGTTGCCGGGACTAGCGGGGGAACAGATACGCAGTATTTT,CASSVSVAGTSGGTDTQYF,TRBD2,TRBJ2-3,.,TRBV9
TGTGCCAGCAGTCACAGGGTAAGCAATCAGCCCCAGCATTTT,CASSHRVSNQPQHF,.,TRBJ1-5,.,TRBV3-1/TRBV3-2
TGTGCCAGTACTGGGGTCCGGGGACCTAATTCACCCCTCCACTTT,CASTGVRGPNSPLHF,.,TRBJ1-6,.,TRBV19
TGCAGCGCTCGTGGGGCGCGGACCGGGGAGCTGTTTTTT,CSARGARTGELFF,.,TRBJ2-2,.,TRBV29-1
TGTGCCAGCAGTGAAGCTTCGAGGGGTGGCTACACCTTC,CASSEASRGGYTF,.,TRBJ1-2,.,TRBV6-1
TGTGCCAGCAGCCAGACAGGGGGGCATTCACCCCTCCACTTT,CASSQTGGHSPLHF,TRBD1,TRBJ1-6,.,TRBV3-1/TRBV3-2
TGTGCCAGCACCACCGGCGGGGGTCGCAATCAGCCCCAGCATTTT,CASTTGGGRNQPQHF,.,TRBJ1-5,.,TRBV6-6
TGTGCCAGCAGCCAAGCTTCGAGAAAATTAAGAGCGGGAGTCTTTCCCAAAACCACAAATGAGCAGTTCTTC,CASSQASRKLRAGVFPKTTNEQFF,TRBD2,TRBJ2-1,.,TRBV3-1/TRBV3-2
TGTGCCAGCAGTTACTCGGGGCCTTCTAACACTGAAGCTTTCTTT,CASSYSGPSNTEAFF,.,TRBJ1-1,.,TRBV6-5
TGTGCCAGCAGCCGACTAGCGGGAGATAGGGATGAGCAGTTCTTC,CASSRLAGDRDEQFF,TRBD2,TRBJ2-1,.,TRBV7-8
TGTGCCAGCAGTCCAACCGGACTAGCCAATGAGCAGTTCTTC,CASSPTGLANEQFF,TRBD2,TRBJ2-1,once,TRBV6-2/TRBV6-3
TGTGCCAGCTCACGAGCGGGGGCGGCTAATGAAAAACTGTTTTTT,CASSRAGAANEKLFF,.,TRBJ1-4,.,TRBV18
TGTGCCAGCTCCAGGGTGGCAGGGCAGCCCCAGCATTTT,CASSRVAGQPQHF,.,TRBJ1-5,.,TRBV9